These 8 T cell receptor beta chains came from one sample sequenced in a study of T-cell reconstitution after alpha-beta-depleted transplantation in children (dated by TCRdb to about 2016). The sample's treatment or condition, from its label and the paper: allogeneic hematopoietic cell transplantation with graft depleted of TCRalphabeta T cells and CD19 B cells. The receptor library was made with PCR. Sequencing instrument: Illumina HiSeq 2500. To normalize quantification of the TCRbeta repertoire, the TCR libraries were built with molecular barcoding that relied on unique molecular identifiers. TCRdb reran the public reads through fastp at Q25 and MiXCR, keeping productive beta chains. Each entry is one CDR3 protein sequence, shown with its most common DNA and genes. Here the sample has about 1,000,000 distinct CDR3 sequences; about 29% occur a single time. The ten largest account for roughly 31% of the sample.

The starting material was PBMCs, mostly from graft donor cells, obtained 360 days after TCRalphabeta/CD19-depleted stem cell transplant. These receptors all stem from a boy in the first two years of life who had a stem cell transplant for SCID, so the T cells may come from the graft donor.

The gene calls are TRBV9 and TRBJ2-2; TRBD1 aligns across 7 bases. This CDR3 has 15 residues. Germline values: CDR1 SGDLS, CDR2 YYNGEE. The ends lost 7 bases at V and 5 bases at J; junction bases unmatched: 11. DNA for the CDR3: TGTGCCAGCGGCATGACAGGGCCAGGGACCGGGGAGCTGTTTTTT. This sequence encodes CASGMTGPGTGELFF.

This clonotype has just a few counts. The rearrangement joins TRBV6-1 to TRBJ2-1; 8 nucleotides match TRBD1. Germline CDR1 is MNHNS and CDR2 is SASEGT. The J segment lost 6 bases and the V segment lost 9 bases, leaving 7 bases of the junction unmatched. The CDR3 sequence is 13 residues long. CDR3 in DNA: TGTGCCAGTACGAGTACAGGGGGCAATGAGCAGTTCTTC. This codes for CASTSTGGNEQFF.

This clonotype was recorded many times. This CDR3 reads CASSLDWGQDEQYF. The CDR3 DNA reads TGTGCCAGCAGCTTAGATTGGGGGCAGGATGAGCAGTACTTC. The chain uses TRBV7-2 and TRBJ2-7; perhaps TRBD1 as D (6 bases). Germline assignment: CDR1 SGHTA and CDR2 FQGNSA. The CDR3 covers 14 residues. The V end was cut by 1 base, the J end by 7 bases, with 14 bases between.

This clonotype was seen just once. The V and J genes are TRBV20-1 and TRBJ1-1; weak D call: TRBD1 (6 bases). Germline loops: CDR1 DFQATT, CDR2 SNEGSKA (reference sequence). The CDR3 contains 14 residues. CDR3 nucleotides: TGCAGAATCGGCAGGGGCGCAGCAATCACTGAAGCTTTCTTT. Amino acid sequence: CRIGRGAAITEAFF.

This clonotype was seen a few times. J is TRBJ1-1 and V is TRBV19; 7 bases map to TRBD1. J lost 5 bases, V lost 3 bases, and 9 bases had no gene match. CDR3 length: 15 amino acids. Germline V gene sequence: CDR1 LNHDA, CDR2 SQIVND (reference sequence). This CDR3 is CASSIEGAVWTEAFF. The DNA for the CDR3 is TGTGCCAGTAGTATCGAGGGGGCGGTATGGACTGAAGCTTTCTTT.

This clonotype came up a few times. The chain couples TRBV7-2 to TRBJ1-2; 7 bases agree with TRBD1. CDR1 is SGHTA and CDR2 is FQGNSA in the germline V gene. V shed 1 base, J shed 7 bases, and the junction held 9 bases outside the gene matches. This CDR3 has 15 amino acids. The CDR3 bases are TGTGCCAGCAGCTTAGGGGCCCGACAGGGACCTGGCTACACCTTC. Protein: CASSLGARQGPGYTF.

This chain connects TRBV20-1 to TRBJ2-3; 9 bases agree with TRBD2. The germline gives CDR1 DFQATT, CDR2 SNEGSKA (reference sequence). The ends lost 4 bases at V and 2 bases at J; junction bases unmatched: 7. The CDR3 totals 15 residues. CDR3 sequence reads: CSANMRLAATDTQYF. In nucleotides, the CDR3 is TGCAGTGCTAACATGAGACTAGCGGCCACAGATACGCAGTATTTT.

In DNA, the CDR3 is TGTGCCAGCAGCTTACAGGACAGGGTTGCCGGAAACACCATATATTTT. Translating it yields CASSLQDRVAGNTIYF. The J gene is TRBJ1-3, the V gene TRBV7-6, with 8 bases aligning to TRBD1. J was trimmed by 4 bases and V by 2 bases; bases with no gene match: 7. The CDR3 consists of 16 residues. Germline loops: CDR1 SGHVS, CDR2 FNYEAQ.